This paragraph covers one TCR beta chain sequence. Its matching antigen is unknown. MiXCR, applied by TCRdb to the 5' RACE reads, yields one record per CDR3 protein. The table includes approximately 670,000 distinct CDR3 sequences, over 5% detected once. The sample originates from a study of identical twins. Germline CDR1 and CDR2: MNHEY and SMNVEV (reference sequence). The CDR3 is 12 amino acids. V was clipped by 6 bases and J by 6 bases, with 8 bases between them. Findings of the study overall: Insertions were reduced in abundant cord blood beta clonotypes but not in memory repertoires. Out-of-frame alpha sequences common to twins exhibited an excess of low generation probability. Zero-insertion analyses could be partly confounded by invariant MAIT and iNKT cells.

Only healthy Caucasians were included as donors. The clonotype was recovered from a man between 18 and 35 years old in good health. The sequenced material came from naive T cells sorted from blood. The chain joins TRBV27 to TRBJ2-2; D gene ambiguous. CDR3 loop: CASRSIAGELFF. CDR3 sequence (DNA): TGTGCCAGCAGATCAATAGCCGGGGAGCTGTTTTTT.